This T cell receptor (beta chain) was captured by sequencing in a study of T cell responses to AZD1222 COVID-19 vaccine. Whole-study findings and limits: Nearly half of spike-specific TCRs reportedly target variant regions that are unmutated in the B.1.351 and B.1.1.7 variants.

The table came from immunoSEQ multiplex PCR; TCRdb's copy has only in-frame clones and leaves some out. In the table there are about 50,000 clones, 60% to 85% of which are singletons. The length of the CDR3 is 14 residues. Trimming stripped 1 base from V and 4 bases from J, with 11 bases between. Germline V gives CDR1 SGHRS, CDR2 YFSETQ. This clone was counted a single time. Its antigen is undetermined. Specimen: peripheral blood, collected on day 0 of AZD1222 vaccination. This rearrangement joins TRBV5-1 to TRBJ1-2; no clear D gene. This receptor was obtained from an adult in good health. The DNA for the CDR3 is TGCGCCAGCAGCTTGAGCTCCATCGGCTATGGCTACACCTTC. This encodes CASSLSSIGYGYTF. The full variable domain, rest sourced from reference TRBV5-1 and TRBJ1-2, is KAGVTQTPRYLIKTRGQQVTLSCSPISGHRSVSWYQQTPGQGLQFLFEYFSETQRNKGNFPGRFSGRQFSNSRSEMNVSTLELGDSALYLCASSLSSIGYGYTFGSGTRLTVV.